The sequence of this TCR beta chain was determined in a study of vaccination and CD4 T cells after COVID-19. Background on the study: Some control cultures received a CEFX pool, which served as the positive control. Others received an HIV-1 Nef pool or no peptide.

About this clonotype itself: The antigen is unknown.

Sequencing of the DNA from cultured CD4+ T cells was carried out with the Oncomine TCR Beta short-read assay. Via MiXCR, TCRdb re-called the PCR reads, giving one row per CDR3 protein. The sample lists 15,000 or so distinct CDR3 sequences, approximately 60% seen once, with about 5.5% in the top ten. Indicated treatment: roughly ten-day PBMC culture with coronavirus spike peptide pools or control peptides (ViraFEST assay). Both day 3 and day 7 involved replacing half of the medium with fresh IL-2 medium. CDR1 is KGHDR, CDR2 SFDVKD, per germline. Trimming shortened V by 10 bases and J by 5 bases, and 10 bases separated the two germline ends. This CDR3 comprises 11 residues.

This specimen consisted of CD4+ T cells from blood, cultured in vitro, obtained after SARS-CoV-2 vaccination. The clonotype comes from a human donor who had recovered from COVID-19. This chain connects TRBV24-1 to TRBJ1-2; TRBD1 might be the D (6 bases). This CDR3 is CATGAEYGYTF. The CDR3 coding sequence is TGTGCCACGGGGGCAGAATATGGCTACACCTTC.